This record looks at one T cell receptor beta chain sequence and its context. Its antigen is not identified. CDR1 and CDR2 (germline): SGHRS, YFSETQ. V lost 7 bases to trimming and J lost 5 bases; unmatched junction nucleotides: 16. The CDR3 runs 16 residues. Primers for the PCR totalled 60 Vbeta and 13 Jbeta. Assay: immunoSEQ multiplex PCR; the TCRdb copy retains only in-frame clones and omits some. The table has under 100,000 clones, approximately 70% seen once. The data were obtained in a study of cytomegalovirus exposure and HLA in healthy donors. Looking at the study overall: Drawn from HLA-typed donors, about 85 million unique TCRs were held in an early data release.

Study observations and caveats: The study flagged about 150 TCR beta chains as cytomegalovirus-associated. Reports state that TCR beta sequences accurately predicted most subjects' HLA-A and HLA-B alleles. Sequencing had likely introduced a cluster of highly shared sequence variants as an artifact.

The source of this sequence is a woman aged 45-60 years in good health and CMV-seropositive. The gene calls are TRBV5-1 and TRBJ2-3; TRBD2 matches 7 bases. The source material was PBMCs. DNA for the CDR3: TGCGCCAGCGGACCGGGAGGAAGGGTCCCGCTAGATACGCAGTATTTT. Translated: CASGPGGRVPLDTQYF.